The source of this TCR beta chain is a study of control samples from healthy donors and cancer patients. The CDR3 covers 12 residues. Germline CDR1 is SGHRS and CDR2 is YFSETQ. Trimming stripped 0 bases from V and 9 bases from J, with 10 bases between. Sequencing used immunoSEQ multiplex PCR; TCRdb keeps in-frame clones, though not all of them. The sample has over 100,000 clones, 80% to 95% seen once. This sequence joins TRBV5-1 and TRBJ2-7; D uncertain. Sequencing was performed on blood. The sequence was collected from a man aged 40-49 years in good health. CDR3 region: CASSLDSASQYF. Here the CDR3 DNA reads TGCGCCAGCAGCTTGGACAGTGCCTCGCAGTACTTC.